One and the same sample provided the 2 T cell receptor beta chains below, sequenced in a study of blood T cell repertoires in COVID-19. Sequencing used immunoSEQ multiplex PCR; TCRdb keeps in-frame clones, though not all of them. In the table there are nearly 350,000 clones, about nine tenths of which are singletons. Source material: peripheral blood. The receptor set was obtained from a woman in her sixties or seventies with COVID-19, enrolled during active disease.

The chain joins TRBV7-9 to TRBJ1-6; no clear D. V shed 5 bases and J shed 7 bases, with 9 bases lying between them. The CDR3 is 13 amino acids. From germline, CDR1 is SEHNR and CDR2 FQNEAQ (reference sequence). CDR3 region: CASSPAQNSPLHF. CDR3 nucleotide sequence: TGTGCCAGCAGCCCCGCACAGAATTCACCCCTCCACTTT.

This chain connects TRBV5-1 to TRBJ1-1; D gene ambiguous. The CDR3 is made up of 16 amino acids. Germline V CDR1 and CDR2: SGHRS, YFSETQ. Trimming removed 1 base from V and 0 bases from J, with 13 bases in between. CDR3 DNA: TGCGCCAGCAGCTTGAGGGCGGGCCAGTTGAACACTGAAGCTTTCTTT. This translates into CASSLRAGQLNTEAFF.